This passage covers 31 T cell receptor beta chains from one sample sequenced in a study of preoperative IRX-2 immunotherapy in early breast cancer. The data were produced by immunoSEQ multiplex PCR, yet TCRdb's version contains in-frame clones alone and is incomplete. The sample carries over 20,000 clones, 75% to 90% recorded once. Noted treatment: preoperative locoregional IRX-2 cytokine immunotherapy. This specimen was lymph node tissue, taken after IRX-2 immunotherapy. The source of these receptors is a human donor with breast cancer.

V gene TRBV10-3 combines with J gene TRBJ1-1, with D possibly matching TRBD1 (5 bases). V gave up 10 bases and J gave up 8 bases, with 32 bases separating them. The CDR3 consists of 17 residues. Germline CDR1 reads ENHRY; CDR2 reads SYGVKD. The CDR3 DNA sequence: TGTGCCAGCTCTAAGGGACGGAGGGTGGGGAGAGGTATAGAAGCTTTCTTT. Its protein is CASSKGRRVGRGIEAFF.

The chain has TRBV5-1 and TRBJ1-4, with a tentative D call TRBD1 (5 bases). This CDR3 region has 15 residues. Trimming shortened V by 5 bases and J by 4 bases, and 15 bases separated the two germline ends. Germline V gene sequence: CDR1 SGHRS, CDR2 YFSETQ. CDR3: CASRQPQGDNEKLFF. In DNA, the CDR3 is TGCGCCAGCAGACAACCTCAGGGAGATAATGAAAAACTGTTTTTT.

This rearrangement joins TRBV23-1 to TRBJ2-1; D is unresolved. TRBV23-1 is an ORF for which the function is uncertain. The V gene lost 0 bases and the J gene lost 0 bases, with 15 bases spanning the gap. This CDR3 has 18 residues. CDR3 sequence reads: CASSQSYWARSSYNEQFF. CDR3 nucleotides: TGCGCCAGCAGTCAATCTTACTGGGCCCGAAGCTCCTACAATGAGCAGTTCTTC.

The chain carries TRBV11-3 and TRBJ1-5; perhaps TRBD1 as D (5 bases). The CDR3 runs to 15 residues. Germline CDR1 reads SGHNT; CDR2 reads YENEEA. The V end was cut by 5 bases, the J end by 1 base, with 12 bases between. DNA for the CDR3: TGTGCCAGCAGCCCTGGGGCGAGGAGCAATCAGCCCCAGCATTTT. It encodes CASSPGARSNQPQHF.

In this sample, this clone turned up once. V is TRBV19 and J is TRBJ1-2; 8 positions agree with TRBD1. There are 13 residues in the CDR3. V gave up 7 bases and J gave up 7 bases; unmatched junction bases: 8. Germline CDR1 reads LNHDA; CDR2 reads SQIVND (reference sequence). CDR3 in amino acids: CASNPGTGLGYTF. As DNA, the CDR3 is TGTGCCAGTAACCCCGGGACAGGACTTGGCTACACCTTC.

The chain couples TRBV6-7 to TRBJ1-1; D call uncertain. TRBV6-7 falls under the ORF class, with uncertain function. V gave up 2 bases and J gave up 1 base, with 5 bases separating them. This CDR3 has 13 amino acids. The CDR3 bases are TGTGCCAGCAGTTACGGAGGGAACACTGAAGCTTTCTTT. It is translated as CASSYGGNTEAFF.

J is TRBJ2-1 and V is TRBV18; D is undetermined. This CDR3 has 14 residues. V was pared by 0 bases and J by 3 bases, with 6 bases between. CDR1 KGHSH and CDR2 LQKENI come from the germline V gene. CDR3 loop: CASSPPTVYNEQFF. The DNA of the CDR3 is TGTGCCAGCTCACCACCAACAGTCTACAATGAGCAGTTCTTC.

The chain links TRBV6-4 to TRBJ1-1, with D perhaps TRBD1 (5 bases). Per the germline V gene, CDR1 is MRHNA and CDR2 is SNTAGT. This CDR3 has 11 amino acids. V lost 11 bases to trimming and J lost 12 bases, with 19 bases between them. This CDR3 reads CAARRQGESFF. The CDR3 region has the DNA TGTGCCGCCCGGCGGCAGGGCGAATCTTTCTTT.

V usage is TRBV18 and J usage is TRBJ2-7; TRBD2 might be the D (5 bases). CDR1 and CDR2 from the germline V gene are KGHSH and LQKENI. The CDR3 runs 14 residues. Between the trimmed V and J ends, which lost 3 bases and 4 bases, there was a span of 13 bases. CDR3 nucleotides: TGTGCCAGCTCACCGGCCAGTCGGGGATACGAGCAGTACGTC. This translates into CASSPASRGYEQYV.

This chain uses TRBV9 with TRBJ1-1; unclear D gene. This CDR3 is built from 13 residues. V shed 5 bases and J shed 1 base, with 9 bases lying between them. Germline V gene sequence: CDR1 SGDLS, CDR2 YYNGEE. The CDR3 region is CASSSQGNTEAFF. The DNA for the CDR3 is TGTGCCAGCAGTTCGCAAGGGAACACTGAAGCTTTCTTT.

This rearrangement joins TRBV28 to TRBJ1-2; possibly TRBD1 for D (5 bases). The length of the CDR3 is 17 residues. Trimming stripped 6 bases from V and 4 bases from J, with 24 bases between. CDR1 is MDHEN, CDR2 SYDVKM, per germline. The CDR3 loop is CASSPPGGGENFYGYTF. DNA for the CDR3: TGTGCCAGCAGCCCACCAGGTGGGGGTGAGAACTTCTATGGCTACACCTTC.

The CDR3 DNA is TGTGCCAGTAGTAAAGCCGGGGAGCTGTTTTTT. This codes for CASSKAGELFF. This sequence joins TRBV19 and TRBJ2-2, with D hard to call. There are 11 residues in the CDR3. V was clipped by 4 bases and J by 6 bases, with 3 bases between them. In germline, CDR1 is LNHDA, CDR2 SQIVND (reference sequence).

This sequence joins TRBV28 and TRBJ1-6; D is unclear. This CDR3 has 12 amino acids. The germline V and J ends were trimmed by 7 bases and 7 bases, with 8 bases remaining between them. CDR1 and CDR2 (germline): MDHEN, SYDVKM. CDR3 DNA sequence: TGTGCCAGCACCGTGCTAAATTCACCCCTCCACTTT. Translating it yields CASTVLNSPLHF.

For this clone: Germline is not matched at one junction end, which may reflect a read error. J is TRBJ1-3 and V is TRBV15; TRBD1 might be the D (5 bases). This CDR3 spans 16 amino acids. Germline CDR1 is LNHNV and CDR2 is YYDKDF (reference sequence). The CDR3 DNA is TGTGCCAGCAGCCCGGGACTCACGAGCTCTGGAAACACCATATATTTT. It is translated as CASSPGLTSSGNTIYF.

The chain carries TRBV18 and TRBJ1-1; D is unclear. Germline V gene data show CDR1 as KGHSH and CDR2 as LQKENI. Trimming pared 0 bases from V and 3 bases from J, leaving 8 bases between. The CDR3 has 14 residues. CDR3: CASSPPSKDTEAFF. The CDR3, as DNA: TGTGCCAGCTCACCACCAAGTAAGGACACTGAAGCTTTCTTT.

V and J are TRBV28 and TRBJ1-1; no reliable D call. Trimming removed 9 bases at V and 6 bases at J, with 17 bases between. Germline values: CDR1 MDHEN, CDR2 SYDVKM. This CDR3 contains 13 residues. CDR3 sequence (DNA): TGTGCCAGTTACGAGAGGCATAATGCTGAAGCTTTCTTT. It codes for CASYERHNAEAFF.

V gene TRBV19 combines with J gene TRBJ1-4; D ambiguous. V was cut by 5 bases and J by 7 bases, with 23 bases left in between. The CDR3 length is 17 residues. The V gene's germline CDR1 is LNHDA and CDR2 SQIVND (reference sequence). The CDR3 is CASSPDGRNLAREKLFF. The DNA for the CDR3 is TGTGCCAGTAGTCCGGACGGGCGTAACCTAGCGCGTGAAAAACTGTTTTTT.

The chain combines TRBV12-2 with TRBJ2-3; the tabulated D call, TRBD2, remains unverified against the DNA. TRBV12-2 is assigned pseudogene status. This CDR3 is built from 18 residues. CDR3 bases: TGTGCAAGTCGCCGTATCCCGACTAGCGGGTCGACGTCGGATACGCAGTATTTT. It specifies CASRRIPTSGSTSDTQYF.

The chain is built from TRBV1 and TRBJ2-3; the D segment call TRBD1 is taken from the table without a DNA check. TRBV1 corresponds to a pseudogene. This CDR3 has 17 amino acids. CDR3 sequence (DNA): TGCGCCAGCAGCCAAGGGTGGGGCCGACGAGTGGGAGATACGCAGTATTTT. Residues: CASSQGWGRRVGDTQYF.

CDR3 nucleotides: TGTGCCAGCAACCTTATCGGGGGCCCTCTCGAGAAGACCCAGTACTTC. Residues: CASNLIGGPLEKTQYF. J is TRBJ2-5 and V is TRBV6-7; the D call may be TRBD1 or TRBD2 (6 bases each). TRBV6-7 is an ORF, and what it does is uncertain. The CDR3 runs to 16 residues. V was shortened by 7 bases and J by 6 bases, with 24 bases between the two germline ends.

J is TRBJ1-2 and V is TRBV28; weak D call: TRBD1 (5 bases). The V gene lost 5 bases and the J gene lost 4 bases, with 11 bases spanning the gap. There are 13 residues in the CDR3. CDR1 is MDHEN and CDR2 is SYDVKM in the germline V gene. DNA for the CDR3: TGTGCCAGCAGTCCGTACACAGGCTATGGCTACACCTTC. It encodes CASSPYTGYGYTF.

This clone was recorded once. This chain connects TRBV11-3 to TRBJ2-1; maybe TRBD2 (5 bases). Germline values: CDR1 SGHNT, CDR2 YENEEA. The CDR3 length is 14 residues. Between the trimmed V and J ends, which lost 5 bases and 8 bases, there was a span of 16 bases. This chain's CDR3 is CASSPRSGLDEQFF. The DNA for the CDR3 is TGTGCCAGCAGCCCCCGCTCGGGGTTGGATGAGCAGTTCTTC.

CDR3 DNA: TGTGCCAGCACCCTCCTGGGGGAGCCCCAGCATTTT. Translation gives CASTLLGEPQHF. The chain links TRBV28 to TRBJ1-5; a weak D match, TRBD1 (5 bases). The germline V gene has CDR1 MDHEN and CDR2 SYDVKM. This CDR3 has 12 residues. Trimming stripped 7 bases from V and 8 bases from J, with 12 bases between.

The rearrangement links TRBV28 to TRBJ1-3; D gene unclear. From germline, CDR1 is MDHEN and CDR2 SYDVKM. The CDR3 runs to 13 residues. Trimming left V 6 bases short and J 3 bases short, with 9 bases between. The CDR3 region has the DNA TGTGCCAGCAGCCAATCAGATGGAAACACCATATATTTT. This codes for CASSQSDGNTIYF.

The chain uses TRBV18 and TRBJ1-2; D is uncertain. This CDR3 spans 14 amino acids. Per germline, CDR1 KGHSH and CDR2 LQKENI. V lost 3 bases, J lost 4 bases, and 12 bases lay in between. CDR3 sequence reads: CASSPDFPGYGYTF. CDR3 coding DNA: TGTGCCAGCTCACCGGACTTCCCGGGCTATGGCTACACCTTC.

V is TRBV12-5 and J is TRBJ2-5; 8 positions agree with TRBD2. Germline CDR1 is LGHNT and CDR2 is FRNRAP. The CDR3 contains 14 residues. CDR3 residues: CASGGPGIQETQYF. For the CDR3, the DNA is TGTGCCAGCGGGGGCCCAGGGATACAAGAGACCCAGTACTTC.

The chain recombines TRBV11-3 with TRBJ1-5, with D uncertain. Germline values: CDR1 SGHNT, CDR2 YENEEA. V lost 1 base, J lost 0 bases, and 4 bases lay in between. The CDR3 consists of 14 residues. Written as DNA, the CDR3 is TGTGCCAGCAGCTTAGGGCTTAGCAATCAGCCCCAGCATTTT. It codes for CASSLGLSNQPQHF.

V is TRBV6-8 and J is TRBJ2-2, with D possibly matching TRBD1 (6 bases). V dropped 5 bases and J dropped 0 bases, with 25 bases sitting between them. Germline V gives CDR1 MNHGY, CDR2 SAAAGT. The CDR3 covers 20 residues. Here the CDR3 reads CASSLPRPPGHFSNTGELFF. The CDR3 DNA sequence: TGTGCCAGCAGTCTACCCCGACCACCGGGACACTTTTCGAACACCGGGGAGCTGTTTTTT.

The chain couples TRBV10-2 to TRBJ2-1; TRBD2 aligns across 9 bases. The CDR3 has 16 amino acids. Germline V gene lookup returns CDR1 WSHSY and CDR2 SAAADI. V shed 2 bases and J 9 bases; nucleotides not matched to a gene: 11. The CDR3 nucleotides read TGCGCCAGCAGTGAGCCCTCTGGGGCTAGCGGGACTGAGCAGTTCTTC. Protein: CASSEPSGASGTEQFF.

This clone occurred once. This sequence joins TRBV10-3 and TRBJ1-3; TRBD1 is a possible D gene (6 bases). CDR1 is ENHRY and CDR2 is SYGVKD in the germline V gene. The CDR3 contains 19 residues. Trimming pared 2 bases from V and 1 base from J, leaving 21 bases between. CDR3 sequence reads: CAISERGVTGPLSGNTIYF. The CDR3 DNA follows: TGTGCCATCAGTGAGAGGGGGGTGACAGGACCCCTTTCTGGAAACACCATATATTTT.

This clone was seen once. One end of the junction is discordant with germline, which a read error may explain. The chain uses TRBV7-7 and TRBJ1-6; no definite D call. The CDR3 length is 15 residues. Germline lookup yields CDR1 SSHAT and CDR2 FNYEAQ (reference sequence). The CDR3 nucleotides read TGTGCCAGAAGCTTGCCCGATGAATATAATTCACCCCTCCACTTT. Residues: CARSLPDEYNSPLHF. The whole variable domain, remainder taken from reference TRBV7-7 and TRBJ1-6, is GAGVSQSPRYKVTKRGQDVTLRCDPISSHATLYWYQQALGQGPEFLTYFNYEAQPDKSGLPSDRFSAERPEGSISTLTIQRTEQRDSAMYRCARSLPDEYNSPLHFGNGTRLTVT.